This T cell receptor beta chain is drawn from a study of cytomegalovirus exposure and HLA in healthy donors. Study conclusions and caveats: The authors assumed roughly uniform sequencing depth across donors for presence/absence analyses.

Trimming shortened V by 8 bases and J by 2 bases, and 15 bases separated the two germline ends. The CDR3 runs to 14 residues. Germline V gene data show CDR1 as MNHNS and CDR2 as SASEGT. This PCR relied on a set of 60 Vbeta primers and 13 Jbeta primers. TCRdb's table, derived via immunoSEQ multiplex PCR, lists solely in-frame clones and lacks some. The data show some 86,000 clones, with roughly three quarters seen just once and under 15% held by the top ten. Turning to this clone: Its antigen remains unknown.

Material for sequencing was PBMCs. The receptor was isolated from a woman between 40 and 55 years old in good health and CMV-seropositive. The chain joins TRBV6-1 to TRBJ1-2, with D maybe TRBD1 (6 bases). This CDR3 is CASSPRQGNYGYTF. Written as DNA, the CDR3 is TGTGCCAGCTCCCCGCGGCAGGGGAACTATGGCTACACCTTC.